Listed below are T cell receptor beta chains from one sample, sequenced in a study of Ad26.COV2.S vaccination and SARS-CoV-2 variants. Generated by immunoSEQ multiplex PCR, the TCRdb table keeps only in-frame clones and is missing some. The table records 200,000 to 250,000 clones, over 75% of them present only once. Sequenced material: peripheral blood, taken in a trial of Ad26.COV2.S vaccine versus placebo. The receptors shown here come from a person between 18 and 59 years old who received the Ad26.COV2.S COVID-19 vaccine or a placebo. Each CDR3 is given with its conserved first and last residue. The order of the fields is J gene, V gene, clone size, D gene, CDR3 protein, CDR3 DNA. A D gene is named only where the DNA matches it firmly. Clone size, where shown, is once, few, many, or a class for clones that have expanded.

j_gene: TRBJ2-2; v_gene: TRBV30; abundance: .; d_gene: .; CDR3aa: CAWSVRWGTGELFF; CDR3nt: TGTGCCTGGAGTGTAAGGTGGGGCACCGGGGAGCTGTTTTTT
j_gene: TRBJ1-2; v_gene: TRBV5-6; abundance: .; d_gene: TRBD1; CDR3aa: CASSPGQGGYGYTF; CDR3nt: TGTGCCAGCAGCCCGGGACAGGGGGGCTATGGCTACACCTTC
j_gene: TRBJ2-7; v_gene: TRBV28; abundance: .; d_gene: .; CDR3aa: CASSLFPYEQYF; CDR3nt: TGTGCCAGCAGTTTATTCCCTTACGAGCAGTACTTC
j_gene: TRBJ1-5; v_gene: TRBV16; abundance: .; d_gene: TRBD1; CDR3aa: CASSQRSDRAQHF; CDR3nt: TGTGCCAGCAGCCAAAGGTCGGACAGGGCCCAGCATTTT
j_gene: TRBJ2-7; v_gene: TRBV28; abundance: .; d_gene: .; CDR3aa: CASSLQGGEGLHEQYF; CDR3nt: TGTGCCAGCAGTTTACAGGGCGGAGAGGGACTCCACGAGCAGTACTTC
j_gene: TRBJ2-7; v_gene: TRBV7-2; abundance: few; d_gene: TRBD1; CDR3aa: CASSSQGAYEQYF; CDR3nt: TGTGCCAGCAGCTCCCAGGGGGCCTACGAGCAGTACTTC
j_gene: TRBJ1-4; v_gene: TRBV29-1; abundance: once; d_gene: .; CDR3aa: CSAAAGAGEKLFF; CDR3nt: TGCAGCGCCGCGGCGGGGGCAGGGGAAAAACTGTTTTTT
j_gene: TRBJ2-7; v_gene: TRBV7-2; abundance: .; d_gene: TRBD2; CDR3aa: CASSSPTSGRGRTYEQYF; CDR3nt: TGTGCCAGCAGCTCCCCGACTAGCGGGAGGGGACGGACCTACGAGCAGTACTTC
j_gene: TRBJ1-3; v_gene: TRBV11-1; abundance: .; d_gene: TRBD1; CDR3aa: CASSSMGQISGNTIYF; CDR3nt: TGTGCCAGCAGCTCCATGGGACAGATCTCTGGAAACACCATATATTTT
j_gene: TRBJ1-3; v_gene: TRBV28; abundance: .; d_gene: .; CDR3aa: CASSRDISGNTIYF; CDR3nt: TGTGCCAGCAGCCGTGACATCTCTGGAAACACCATATATTTT
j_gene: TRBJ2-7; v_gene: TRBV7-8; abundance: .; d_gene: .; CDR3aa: CASSGEQGGYEQYF; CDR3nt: TGTGCCAGCAGCGGGGAACAGGGCGGGTACGAGCAGTACTTC
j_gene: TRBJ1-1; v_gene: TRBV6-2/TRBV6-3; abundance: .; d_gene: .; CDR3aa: CASSPTQINTEAFF; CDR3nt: TGTGCCAGCAGTCCGACCCAGATTAACACTGAAGCTTTCTTT
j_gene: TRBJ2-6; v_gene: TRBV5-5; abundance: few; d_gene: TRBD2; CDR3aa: CASSPGLAGGPGANVLTF; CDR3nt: TGTGCCAGCAGCCCGGGACTAGCGGGAGGGCCCGGGGCCAACGTCCTGACTTTC
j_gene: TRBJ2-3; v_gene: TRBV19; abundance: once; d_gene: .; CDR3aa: CASSIAHGPTDTQYF; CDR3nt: TGTGCCAGTAGTATAGCCCATGGCCCCACAGATACGCAGTATTTT
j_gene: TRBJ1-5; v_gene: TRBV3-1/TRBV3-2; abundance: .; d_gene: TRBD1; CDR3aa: CASSQTGGVQPQHF; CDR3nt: TGTGCCAGCAGCCAGACAGGGGGCGTTCAGCCCCAGCATTTT
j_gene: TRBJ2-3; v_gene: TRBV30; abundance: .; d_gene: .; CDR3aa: CAWSVSRVPGGRSDTQYF; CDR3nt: TGTGCCTGGAGTGTATCTAGGGTCCCCGGAGGCAGGTCAGATACGCAGTATTTT
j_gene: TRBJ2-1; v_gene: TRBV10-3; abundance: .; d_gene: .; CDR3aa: CAVGLSNEQFF; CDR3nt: TGTGCCGTGGGACTTTCAAATGAGCAGTTCTTC
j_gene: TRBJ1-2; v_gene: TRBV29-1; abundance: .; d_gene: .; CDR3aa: CSVLTGNANYGYTF; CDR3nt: TGCAGCGTTTTAACGGGGAACGCTAACTATGGCTACACCTTC
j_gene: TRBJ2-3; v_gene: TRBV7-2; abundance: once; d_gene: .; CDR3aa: CASSSQGADTQYF; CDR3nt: TGTGCCAGCAGCTCCCAGGGAGCTGATACGCAGTATTTT
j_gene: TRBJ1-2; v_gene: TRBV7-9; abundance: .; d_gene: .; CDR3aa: CASSFGEGFSSGYTF; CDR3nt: TGTGCCAGCAGCTTCGGGGAAGGGTTTTCGTCCGGCTACACCTTC
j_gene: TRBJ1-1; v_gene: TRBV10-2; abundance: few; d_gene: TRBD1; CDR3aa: CASIDRGGNTEAFF; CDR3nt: TGCGCCAGCATCGACAGGGGAGGGAACACTGAAGCTTTCTTT
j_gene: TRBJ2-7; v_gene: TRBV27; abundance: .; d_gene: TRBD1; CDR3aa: CASSLRQGDDYEQYF; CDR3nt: TGTGCCAGCAGTTTGCGACAGGGGGATGACTACGAGCAGTACTTC
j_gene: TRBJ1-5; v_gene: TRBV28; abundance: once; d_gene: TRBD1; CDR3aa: CASSYPQGNANQPQHF; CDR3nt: TGTGCCAGCAGTTATCCACAGGGGAACGCCAATCAGCCCCAGCATTTT
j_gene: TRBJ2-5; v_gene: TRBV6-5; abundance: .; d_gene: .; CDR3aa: CASSYSRVQETQYF; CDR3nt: TGTGCCAGCAGTTACTCCCGGGTACAAGAGACCCAGTACTTC
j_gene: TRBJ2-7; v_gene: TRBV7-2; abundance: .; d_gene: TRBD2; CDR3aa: CASSFRLAVLYEQYF; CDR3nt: TGTGCCAGCAGCTTCAGACTAGCGGTTCTCTACGAGCAGTACTTC
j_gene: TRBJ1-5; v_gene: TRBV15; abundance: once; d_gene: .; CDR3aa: CATSRDLGAANQPQHF; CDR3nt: TGTGCCACCAGCAGAGATCTAGGGGCTGCGAATCAGCCCCAGCATTTT